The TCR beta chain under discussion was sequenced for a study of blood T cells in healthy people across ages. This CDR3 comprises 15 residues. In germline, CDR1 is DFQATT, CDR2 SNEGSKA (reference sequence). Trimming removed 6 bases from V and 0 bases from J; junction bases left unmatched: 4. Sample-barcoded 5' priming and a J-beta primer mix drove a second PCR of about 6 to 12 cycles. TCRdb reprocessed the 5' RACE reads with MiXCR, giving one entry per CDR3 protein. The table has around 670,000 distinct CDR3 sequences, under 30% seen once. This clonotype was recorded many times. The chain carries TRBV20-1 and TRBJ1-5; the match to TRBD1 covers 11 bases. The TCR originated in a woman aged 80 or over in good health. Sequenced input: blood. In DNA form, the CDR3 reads TGCAGTGCAGGACAGGGGGCAGGTAGCAATCAGCCCCAGCATTTT. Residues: CSAGQGAGSNQPQHF.